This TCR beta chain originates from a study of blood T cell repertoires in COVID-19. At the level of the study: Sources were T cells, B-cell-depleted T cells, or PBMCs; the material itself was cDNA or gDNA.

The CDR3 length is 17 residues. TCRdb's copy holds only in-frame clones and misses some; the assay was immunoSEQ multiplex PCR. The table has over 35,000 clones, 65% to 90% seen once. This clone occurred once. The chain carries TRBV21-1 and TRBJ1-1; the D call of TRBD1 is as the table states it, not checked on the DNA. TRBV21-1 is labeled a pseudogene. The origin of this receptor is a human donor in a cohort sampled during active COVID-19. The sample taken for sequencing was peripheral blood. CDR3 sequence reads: CASQSKGARRENTEAFF. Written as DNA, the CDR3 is TGTGCCAGCCAGTCGAAGGGGGCGCGACGAGAGAACACTGAAGCTTTCTTT.